Below are 21 T cell receptor beta chains sequenced from a single sample in a study of blood T cell repertoires in COVID-19. Repertoires were generated with immunoSEQ multiplex PCR, while TCRdb's copy carries only in-frame clones and drops some. The data hold some 170,000 clones, with 76% observed a single time. What was sequenced was peripheral blood. The receptors were sampled from a woman between 50 and 59 years old with active or convalescent COVID-19.

V is TRBV27 and J is TRBJ2-2; D remains unclear. Germline V CDR1 and CDR2: MNHEY, SMNVEV (reference sequence). Trimming pared 1 base from V and 1 base from J, leaving 7 bases between. The CDR3 sequence is 15 residues long. CDR3 sequence reads: CASSLYVRNTGELFF. The CDR3 nucleotides are TGTGCCAGCAGTTTATACGTGAGGAACACCGGGGAGCTGTTTTTT.

This clone was detected only a few times. At one of its ends the junction is not consistent with the germline gene, which may arise from a read error. V usage is TRBV4-3 and J usage is TRBJ1-4; TRBD1 matches 8 bases. The V gene's germline CDR1 is LGHNA and CDR2 YSLEER. The CDR3 loop spans 16 amino acids. The CDR3 region has the DNA TGCGCCAGCAGTCAAGAGGGACAGGCCATAAATGAAAAACTGTTTTTT. Amino acid sequence: CASSQEGQAINEKLFF.

The V and J genes are TRBV10-3 and TRBJ1-6, with D maybe TRBD1 (5 bases). In germline, CDR1 is ENHRY, CDR2 SYGVKD. Trimming took off 3 bases at V and 10 bases at J, with 13 bases between the two ends. CDR3 size: 14 residues. CDR3 loop: CAISESQGRSPLHF. The DNA of the CDR3 is TGTGCCATCAGTGAAAGCCAGGGTCGGTCACCCCTCCACTTT.

The gene calls are TRBV5-4 and TRBJ1-1; no reliable D call. Germline CDR1 is SGHNT and CDR2 is YYREEE (reference sequence). Trimming stripped 0 bases from V and 4 bases from J, with 10 bases between. The CDR3 totals 14 residues. CDR3 sequence reads: CASSLGTGVTEAFF. Here the CDR3 DNA reads TGTGCCAGCAGCTTGGGAACCGGGGTCACTGAAGCTTTCTTT.

This clone was seen a handful of times. The rearrangement uses TRBV6-2 or TRBV6-3 and TRBJ1-5; no clear D. The CDR3 spans 13 residues. The V gene lost 5 bases and the J gene lost 1 base, with 6 bases spanning the gap. Germline loops: CDR1 MNHEY, CDR2 SVGEGT. The CDR3 sequence: CASSRGSNQPQHF. In DNA form, the CDR3 reads TGTGCCAGCAGTCGGGGAAGCAATCAGCCCCAGCATTTT.

This clone occurred many times. The chain employs TRBV3-1 (or the pseudogene TRBV3-2) and TRBJ1-5, with no clear D. Germline loops: CDR1 LGHDT, CDR2 YNNKEL (reference sequence). This CDR3 contains 16 residues. Trimming shortened V by 3 bases and J by 0 bases, and 12 bases separated the two germline ends. The DNA for the CDR3 is TGTGCCAGCAGCCACGAAGTCAGACTTAGCAATCAGCCCCAGCATTTT. Translation: CASSHEVRLSNQPQHF.

The chain recombines TRBV2 with TRBJ1-6, with D perhaps matching TRBD1 (5 bases). Germline CDR1 reads SNHLY; CDR2 reads FYNNEI. There are 15 residues in the CDR3. V lost 6 bases and J lost 5, with 14 bases in between. CDR3 bases: TGTGCCAGCAGGCAGGCTGACAGAAATAATTCACCCCTCCACTTT. Its protein is CASRQADRNNSPLHF.

The chain is built from TRBV23-1 and TRBJ1-5; no reliable D call. TRBV23-1 is given ORF status, its function remaining uncertain. This CDR3 is 11 amino acids long. The germline V and J ends were trimmed by 11 bases and 2 bases, with 7 bases remaining between them. Here the CDR3 reads CAGTGNQPQHF. The CDR3 bases are TGCGCCGGCACTGGCAATCAGCCCCAGCATTTT.

This rearrangement joins TRBV5-1 to TRBJ1-1, with D hard to call. With 0 bases removed from V and 0 bases from J, the gap between germline ends came to 3 bases. CDR1 is SGHRS and CDR2 is YFSETQ in the germline V gene. This CDR3 region has 13 residues. The CDR3 reads CASSLVMNTEAFF. The CDR3 coding sequence is TGCGCCAGCAGCTTGGTTATGAACACTGAAGCTTTCTTT.

The table lists this clone with a few counts. V and J are TRBV12-5 and TRBJ2-7; tentative D call: TRBD1 (5 bases). Germline V lookup: CDR1 LGHNT, CDR2 FRNRAP. The CDR3 runs 14 residues. V dropped 5 bases and J dropped 2 bases, with 13 bases sitting between them. DNA of the CDR3: TGTGCTAGTGGTCACGACAGTTACCCCTACGAGCAGTACTTC. Its protein is CASGHDSYPYEQYF. The entire variable domain, with the rest obtained from reference TRBV12-5 and TRBJ2-7, is as follows: DARVTQTPRHKVTEMGQEVTMRCQPILGHNTVFWYRQTMMQGLELLAYFRNRAPLDDSGMPKDRFSAEMPDATLATLKIQPSEPRDSAVYFCASGHDSYPYEQYFGPGTRLTVT.

The chain recombines TRBV11-2 with TRBJ1-2; possibly TRBD1 for D (6 bases). V lost 0 bases, J lost 7 bases, and 18 bases lay in between. CDR1 is SGHAT, CDR2 FQNNGV, per germline. The CDR3 is 16 amino acids. CDR3 DNA sequence: TGTGCCAGCAGCTTAGATCGGAAGGGGGTGAGGGGTGGCTACACCTTC. It codes for CASSLDRKGVRGGYTF.

The rearrangement joins TRBV5-1 to TRBJ2-7; 15 bases line up with TRBD2. The ends lost 0 bases at V and 4 bases at J; junction bases unmatched: 5. Germline V gene sequence: CDR1 SGHRS, CDR2 YFSETQ. This CDR3 has 17 amino acids. The CDR3 bases are TGCGCCAGCAGCTTGGCCTCTGGACTAGCGGGAGGGTACGAGCAGTACTTC. It yields the protein CASSLASGLAGGYEQYF.

The V and J genes are TRBV3-1 (or the pseudogene TRBV3-2) and TRBJ2-3, with 11 bases fitting TRBD2. The CDR3 runs 15 residues. With 4 bases clipped from V and 3 bases from J, the junction kept 3 bases outside the gene matches. The germline CDR1 and CDR2 sequences are LGHDT and YNNKEL (reference sequence). In nucleotides, the CDR3 is TGTGCCAGCAGCCGACGACTAGCGGGGACAGATACGCAGTATTTT. Protein sequence: CASSRRLAGTDTQYF.

The chain has TRBV19 and TRBJ2-7, with 8 bases identical to TRBD2. With V trimmed by 5 bases and J by 3 bases, 12 bases remained unmatched. The length of the CDR3 is 16 residues. CDR1 is LNHDA, CDR2 SQIVND, per germline (reference sequence). The CDR3 DNA reads TGTGCCAGTAGTGACGATTCGGGGGGGGTCTTCTACGAGCAGTACTTC. Encoded protein: CASSDDSGGVFYEQYF.

The J gene is TRBJ1-1, the V gene TRBV6-5; D is ambiguous. Looked up from germline, CDR1 is MNHEY and CDR2 is SVGAGI. This CDR3 contains 15 residues. The V and J ends lost 5 bases and 4 bases respectively, with 17 bases between them. The CDR3 bases are TGTGCCAGCAGTCTCTCGGGGTTAAGAGGCACTGAAGCTTTCTTT. Its translation: CASSLSGLRGTEAFF.

This clone came up a few times. V is TRBV7-2 and J is TRBJ2-3; D remains ambiguous. CDR1 and CDR2 from the germline V gene are SGHTA and FQGNSA. The V gene lost 6 bases and the J gene lost 4 bases, with 14 bases spanning the gap. The CDR3 covers 14 residues. The CDR3 DNA reads as TGTGCCAGCAGGACGAGGTTAACGGCAGATACGCAGTATTTT. As protein: CASRTRLTADTQYF.

This rearrangement joins TRBV5-4 to TRBJ2-5; TRBD1 matches at 8 bases. CDR3 size: 14 residues. V shed 0 bases, J shed 5 bases, and the junction held 3 bases outside the gene matches. Germline V CDR1 and CDR2: SGHNT, YYREEE (reference sequence). The CDR3 region is CASSLDRGVETQYF. CDR3 in DNA: TGTGCCAGCAGCTTGGACAGGGGGGTGGAGACCCAGTACTTC.

The rearrangement joins TRBV6-5 to TRBJ1-2; 8 positions match TRBD1. The CDR3 extends over 14 amino acids. The germline gives CDR1 MNHEY, CDR2 SVGAGI. V shed 0 bases, J shed 3 bases, and the junction held 0 bases outside the gene matches. Here the CDR3 DNA reads TGTGCCAGCAGTTACTCGGACAGGGACTATGGCTACACCTTC. Protein sequence: CASSYSDRDYGYTF.

This clone was observed a handful of times. The rearrangement joins TRBV6-1 to TRBJ1-6; TRBD1 matches 7 bases. V lost 4 bases, J lost 4 bases, and 7 bases stayed unmatched. Germline V gene lookup returns CDR1 MNHNS and CDR2 SASEGT. This CDR3 spans 16 amino acids. CDR3 protein: CASSATGIAYNSPLHF. The CDR3 DNA reads TGTGCCAGCAGTGCGACAGGGATCGCTTATAATTCACCCCTCCACTTT.

The sample holds one count of this clone. This rearrangement joins TRBV6-2 or TRBV6-3 to TRBJ2-1, with D perhaps TRBD1 (5 bases). Per the germline V gene, CDR1 is MNHEY and CDR2 is SVGEGT. The CDR3 loop spans 16 amino acids. Trimming cost V 6 bases and J 5 bases, with 20 bases left between them. The CDR3 loop reads CASSPTFSQGNNEQFF. The CDR3 DNA reads TGTGCCAGCAGCCCGACGTTTAGCCAGGGCAACAATGAGCAGTTCTTC.

The chain joins TRBV6-2 or TRBV6-3 to TRBJ1-2; TRBD1 aligns across 9 bases. J lost 4 bases, V lost 5 bases, and 14 bases had no gene match. This CDR3 is built from 17 residues. Germline CDR1 reads MNHEY; CDR2 reads SVGEGT. DNA of the CDR3: TGTGCCAGCAGTCGCGGACAGGGGACGGCACCCACCTATGGCTACACCTTC. Residues: CASSRGQGTAPTYGYTF.